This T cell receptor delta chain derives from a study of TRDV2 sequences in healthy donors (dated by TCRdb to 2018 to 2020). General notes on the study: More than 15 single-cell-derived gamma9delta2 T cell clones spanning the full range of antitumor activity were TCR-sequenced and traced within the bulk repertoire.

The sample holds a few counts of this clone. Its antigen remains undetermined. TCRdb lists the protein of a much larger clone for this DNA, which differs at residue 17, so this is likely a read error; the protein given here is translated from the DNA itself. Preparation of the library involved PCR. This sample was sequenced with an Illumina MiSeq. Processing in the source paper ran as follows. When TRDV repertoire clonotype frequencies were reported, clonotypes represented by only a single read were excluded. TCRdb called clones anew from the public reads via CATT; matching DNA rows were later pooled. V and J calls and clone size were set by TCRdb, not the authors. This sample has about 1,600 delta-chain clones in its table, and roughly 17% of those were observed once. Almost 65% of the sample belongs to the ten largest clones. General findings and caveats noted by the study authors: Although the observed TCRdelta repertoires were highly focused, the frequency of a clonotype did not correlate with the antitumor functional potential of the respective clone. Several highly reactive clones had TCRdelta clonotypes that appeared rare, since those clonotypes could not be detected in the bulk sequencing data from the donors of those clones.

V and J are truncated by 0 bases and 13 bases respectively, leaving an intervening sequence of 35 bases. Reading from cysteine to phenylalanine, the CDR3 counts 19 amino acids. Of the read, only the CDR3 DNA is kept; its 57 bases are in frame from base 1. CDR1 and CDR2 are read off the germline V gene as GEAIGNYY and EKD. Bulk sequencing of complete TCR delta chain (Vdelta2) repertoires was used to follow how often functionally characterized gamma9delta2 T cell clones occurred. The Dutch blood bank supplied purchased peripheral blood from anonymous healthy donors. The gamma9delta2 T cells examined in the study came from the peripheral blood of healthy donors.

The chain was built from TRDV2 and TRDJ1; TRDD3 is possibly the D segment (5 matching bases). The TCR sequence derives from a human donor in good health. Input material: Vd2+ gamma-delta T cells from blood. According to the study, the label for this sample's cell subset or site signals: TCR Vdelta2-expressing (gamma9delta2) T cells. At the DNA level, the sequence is TGTGCCTGTGACACCGTCCAAGGGGGTCCGGTGACCGGATCTTCTCAACACATCTTT. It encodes CACDTVQGGPVTGSSQHIF.